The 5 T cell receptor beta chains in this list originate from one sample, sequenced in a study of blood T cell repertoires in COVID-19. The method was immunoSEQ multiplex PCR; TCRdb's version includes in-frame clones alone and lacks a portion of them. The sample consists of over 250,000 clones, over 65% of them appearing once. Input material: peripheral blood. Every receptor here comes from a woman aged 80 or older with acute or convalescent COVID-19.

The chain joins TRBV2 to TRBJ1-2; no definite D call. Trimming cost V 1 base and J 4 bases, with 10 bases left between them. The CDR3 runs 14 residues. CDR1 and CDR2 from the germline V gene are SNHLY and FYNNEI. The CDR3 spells CASSEGESVYGYTF. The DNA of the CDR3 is TGTGCCAGCAGTGAAGGCGAATCTGTCTATGGCTACACCTTC.

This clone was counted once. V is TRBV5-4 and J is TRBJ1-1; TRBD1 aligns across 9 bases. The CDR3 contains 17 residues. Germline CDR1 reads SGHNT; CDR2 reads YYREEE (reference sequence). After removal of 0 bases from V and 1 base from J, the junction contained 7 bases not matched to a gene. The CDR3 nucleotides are TGTGCCAGCAGCTTGGGAGTAACAGGGGGCTCGAACACTGAAGCTTTCTTT. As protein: CASSLGVTGGSNTEAFF.

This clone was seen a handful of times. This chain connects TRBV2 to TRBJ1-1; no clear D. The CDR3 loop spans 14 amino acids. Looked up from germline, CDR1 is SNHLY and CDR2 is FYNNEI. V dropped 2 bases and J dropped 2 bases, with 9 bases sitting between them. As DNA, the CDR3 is TGTGCCAGCAGTGAAATACGGGTTAACACTGAAGCTTTCTTT. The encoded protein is CASSEIRVNTEAFF.

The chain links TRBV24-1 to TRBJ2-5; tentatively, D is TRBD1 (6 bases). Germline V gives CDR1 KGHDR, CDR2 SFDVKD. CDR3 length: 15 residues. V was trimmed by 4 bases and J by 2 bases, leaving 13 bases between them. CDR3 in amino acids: CATSDGLGQQETQYF. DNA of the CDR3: TGTGCCACCAGTGACGGCCTTGGACAGCAAGAGACCCAGTACTTC.

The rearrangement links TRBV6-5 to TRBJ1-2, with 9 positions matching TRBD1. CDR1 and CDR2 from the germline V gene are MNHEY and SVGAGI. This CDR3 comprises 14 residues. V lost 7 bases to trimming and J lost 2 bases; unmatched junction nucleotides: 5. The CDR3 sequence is CASKAGTGNYGYTF. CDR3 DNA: TGTGCCAGCAAGGCGGGGACAGGGAACTATGGCTACACCTTC.